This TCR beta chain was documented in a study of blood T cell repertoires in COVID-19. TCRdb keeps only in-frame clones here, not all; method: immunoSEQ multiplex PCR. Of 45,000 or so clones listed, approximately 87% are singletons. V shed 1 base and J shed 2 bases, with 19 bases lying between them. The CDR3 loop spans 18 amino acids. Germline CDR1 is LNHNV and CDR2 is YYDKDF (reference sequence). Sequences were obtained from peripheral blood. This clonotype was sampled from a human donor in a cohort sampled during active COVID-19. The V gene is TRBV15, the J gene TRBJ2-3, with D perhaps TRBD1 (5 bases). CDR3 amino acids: CATSRGLAPRQITDTQYF. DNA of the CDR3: TGTGCCACCAGCAGAGGTCTTGCTCCGCGACAGATCACAGATACGCAGTATTTT.